This T cell receptor beta chain appears in the sequencing data of a study of cytomegalovirus exposure and HLA in healthy donors (dated by TCRdb to about 2017). For the wider study: According to an earlier analysis of 587 of the donors, 200 million or so T cells yielded 120 million or so unique TCR beta sequences and 276 Gb of sequence data. The number of donors typed differed by locus, with roughly 629-640 for A, B, C, DRB1 and DQB1, roughly 520 for DQA1, approximately 580 for DPA1, and some 440 for DPB1. Donor age, sex, ethnicity and CMV serostatus were compiled together with the repertoire data. To predict cytomegalovirus infection status, the study brought together high-throughput TCR immunosequencing, statistical association of individual TCRs with disease status, and machine learning. Rather than using new phenotypic data, the later analysis identified candidate immune exposures from TCR beta sequences and from how often those sequences occurred across donors. On average, about 200,000 unique TCR beta nucleotide sequences were sequenced per donor among some 430 genotyped donors of the cohort, with roughly 19% of those sequences being non-productive. Every repertoire in the discovery cohort had been generated on one and the same sequencing platform. Besides the first cohort of roughly 640 subjects, a separate validation cohort made up of roughly 130 different subjects was used. Roughly 300 gigabases of sequencing data and approximately 85 million unique TCR sequences were included in an early release covering about 700 HLA-typed donors. A later genetic analysis used genome-wide SNP genotypes for about 65% of the 666 donors, treating that subset as a discovery cohort. A few DR-DQ haplotypes were handled as single units for association and clustering because linkage in the cohort was strong. To decide whether each TCR beta V gene segment behaved as functional or pseudogenic, an earlier analysis of fewer than 750 of the donors relied on high-throughput TCR beta sequencing. Using immunosequencing, the study profiled T cell repertoires from fewer than 850 subjects and related those repertoires to cytomegalovirus serostatus. A later analysis re-examined previously published TCR beta repertoires from about 700 donors and added high-resolution HLA genotyping to investigate patterns of TCR occurrence. HLA typing covered class I and class II loci at four-digit resolution. Of the approximately 400 genotyped donors, roughly 80% fell in the genetic ancestry cluster associated with self-reported Caucasian donors. The aim of the study was to test whether cataloging public T cell receptors could identify signatures of past pathogen exposure. Results the study describes overall, beyond this receptor: Most CMV-associated TCR beta chains appeared to be HLA-restricted in a later analysis, and the HLA associations seemed to be driven largely by CMV exposure. Because HLA typing was unavailable for some donors at each locus, only the typed subset was used in association tests. Several of the top co-occurrence clusters appeared to be linked to parvovirus B19, influenza, CMV and Epstein-Barr virus, according to a later analysis. In both the original and validation cohorts, the classifier was reported to diagnose cytomegalovirus status with high specificity and sensitivity. A later analysis found that TCR association rates varied across HLA loci, with DRB1 alleles showing the most associated TCRs and HLA-C alleles the fewest. This cohort had only TCR beta chains sequenced, and the lack of alpha or paired-chain data limited which features could be detected. The only immune exposure information available for the cohort was CMV serostatus. The authors suggested that the approach could potentially be extended to other disease states and immunological phenotypes. In an earlier analysis of approximately 590 of the donors, most TCR beta V segments were observed in productive rearrangements about 87% or about 30% of the time, broadly matching IMGT annotations. A total of roughly 160 TCR beta chains were listed by the study as associated with cytomegalovirus. Correlated functional status among segregating V segments might be attributable to linkage disequilibrium, but an unknown experimental factor could not be ruled out. Compared with equally common non-associated chains, HLA-associated TCR beta chains in a later analysis were more clonally expanded and had lower generation probabilities. While some public TCRs were present in many individuals, most TCR sequences turned up only very rarely across donors. In a later analysis, more than 15,000 TCR beta sequences were associated with specific HLA alleles at a false discovery rate of 0.05. Presence/absence analyses assumed roughly uniform sequencing depth across donors, an assumption that may not hold. A further reported finding was that TCR beta sequences accurately predicted the HLA-A and HLA-B alleles for most subjects in the first cohort. A cluster of highly shared sequence variants was judged likely to represent a technical artifact of the sequencing pipeline. A later genetic analysis associated a missense DCLRE1C variant with V-gene and J-gene trimming of TCR beta chains, and an independent cohort replicated the association. Some IMGT-functional V segments, including TRBV6-2 and TRBV6-3, could not be told apart with the 87-base-pair reads, so those segments were excluded. A few of the identified cytomegalovirus-associated TCR beta chains were confirmed in vitro to be specific for cytomegalovirus antigens. The earlier analysis of approximately 540 of the donors excluded about 16 rarely observed V segments, including chromosome 9 orphons, because counts were too low. When HLA alleles, especially DR and DQ, strongly co-occurred, attributing TCR associations to individual alleles was difficult. Compared with the approximately 600-donor mean, donors in an Asian-associated ancestry cluster had fewer N-insertions in productive TCRs, according to a later genetic analysis.

The cohort consisted of hundreds of healthy bone marrow donors. At the time of sampling, all cohort members were nominally healthy, though unrecorded immune exposures were likely present. The donor was CMV seropositive and belonged to the group of 250 to 300 seropositive cohort members. Every donor gave a peripheral blood sample, and the peripheral blood mononuclear cells from that sample were used for TCR beta sequencing. Genomic DNA was extracted from the blood cell samples with the Qiagen DNeasy Blood Extraction Kit. Regarding this clone: It lacks a known antigen. Base-call qualities are not available, and no considerably larger clone is one nucleotide away.

Reading the germline V gene (reference sequence) gives CDR1 SEHNR and CDR2 FQNEAQ. The junction shows trimming of 5 bases on V and 3 bases on J, plus 16 bases between the germline ends. The CDR3 contains 15 residues, cysteine and phenylalanine counted. Here the CDR3 DNA is all that survives: 45 bases in frame from base 1. The library came from the immunoSEQ multiplex PCR assay. The multiplex PCR relied on a mix of 60 forward primers for TCR Vbeta segments and 13 reverse primers for TCR Jbeta segments. A multiplex PCR assay on genomic DNA amplified the CDR3 region of rearranged TCR beta genes. On the Illumina HiSeq System, the amplified TCR beta libraries were sequenced as 87-base-pair reads. The original methods were these. A later analysis tallied around 80 million unique TCR beta chains across the 640 or so repertoires, and some 12 million of those chains were shared by two or more donors. To remove PCR and sequencing errors, raw reads were error-corrected and collapsed into unique sequences using a nearest-neighbor algorithm that merged closely related sequences. CDR3 sequences were aligned to IMGT reference sequences to assign V, D and J gene segments. For a sequence to be retained, at least a six-nucleotide match to both a V gene segment and a J gene segment was required. A rearrangement was called productive if the CDR3 had no stop codons and remained in frame with V and J, and every other rearrangement was called non-productive. Following IMGT convention, CDR3 was defined as the stretch from the second conserved V-encoded cysteine to the conserved J-encoded phenylalanine. In an earlier analysis of around 600 of the donors, sequences lacking an unambiguous match to a single V gene segment were excluded. An earlier analysis of some 500 of the donors classified V segments as functional when productive rearrangements were above 56.7% and as segregating when the standard deviation between donors was above 5%. To diagnose cytomegalovirus status from the catalog of TCR beta chain sequences, a statistical classification framework was built. V and J gene assignment, in a later analysis, came from comparing TCR nucleotide sequences with IMGT/GENE-DB human TR gene sequences. A later analysis assigned CDR3 sequences and most-parsimonious VDJ recombination scenarios with the TCRdist pipeline. In a later analysis, each TCR beta chain was defined by its CDR3 amino acid sequence together with its V-gene family, and reads lacking a unique V-gene family were excluded. To address suspected cross-contamination and a sequencing artifact, a later analysis removed 592 highly shared, low-generation-probability nucleotide sequences. In a later analysis, a clonal expansion index for each public chain was calculated from normalized within-repertoire ranks of inferred template counts. In a later analysis, generation probabilities were computed using a VDJ recombination model fitted to out-of-frame rearrangements, and the results were checked against IGoR. Hypergeometric tests were used in a later analysis to score TCR-TCR, TCR-HLA and TCR-CMV co-occurrence, with a repertoire-size bias correction applied to the TCR pairs. False discovery rates were estimated in a later analysis by permuting HLA or CMV assignments 20 times. In a later analysis, co-occurring TCRs were grouped using DBSCAN, with TCRdist sequence similarity added in when clustering inside HLA-allele-positive subsets. For co-occurrence clustering, repertoires with fewer than 30,000 or more than 120,000 public chains were excluded, along with several repertoires with anomalous nucleotide sharing. TCRdb took over this immuneACCESS table, retaining in-frame rearrangements with V and J assigned. Such tables are incomplete; in checked studies, under half of the missing clones stem from an unresolved V gene, and the remainder is unexplained. From that table come the V and J calls and clone size; the DNA was used to work out D and trimming. This sample is represented by 150,000 to 200,000 clones; roughly four fifths of them were singletons. The top ten clones comprise around 2% of the sample.

The chain employs TRBV7-9 and TRBJ1-2; perhaps TRBD1 is the D gene, with 5 bases matching. This TCR was recovered from a woman aged 18-29 years in good health and CMV-seropositive. The sample consisted of PBMCs. The CDR3: CASSGGTLGDYGYTF. The nucleotide sequence is TGTGCCAGCAGCGGCGGGACCCTGGGTGACTATGGCTACACCTTC. With the portions outside the CDR3 filled from the reference TRBV7-9 and TRBJ1-2 genes, the complete variable region becomes DTGVSQNPRHKITKRGQNVTFRCDPISEHNRLYWYRQTLGQGPEFLTYFQNEAQLEKSRLLSDRFSAERPKGSFSTLEIQRTEQGDSAMYLCASSGGTLGDYGYTFGSGTRLTVV.